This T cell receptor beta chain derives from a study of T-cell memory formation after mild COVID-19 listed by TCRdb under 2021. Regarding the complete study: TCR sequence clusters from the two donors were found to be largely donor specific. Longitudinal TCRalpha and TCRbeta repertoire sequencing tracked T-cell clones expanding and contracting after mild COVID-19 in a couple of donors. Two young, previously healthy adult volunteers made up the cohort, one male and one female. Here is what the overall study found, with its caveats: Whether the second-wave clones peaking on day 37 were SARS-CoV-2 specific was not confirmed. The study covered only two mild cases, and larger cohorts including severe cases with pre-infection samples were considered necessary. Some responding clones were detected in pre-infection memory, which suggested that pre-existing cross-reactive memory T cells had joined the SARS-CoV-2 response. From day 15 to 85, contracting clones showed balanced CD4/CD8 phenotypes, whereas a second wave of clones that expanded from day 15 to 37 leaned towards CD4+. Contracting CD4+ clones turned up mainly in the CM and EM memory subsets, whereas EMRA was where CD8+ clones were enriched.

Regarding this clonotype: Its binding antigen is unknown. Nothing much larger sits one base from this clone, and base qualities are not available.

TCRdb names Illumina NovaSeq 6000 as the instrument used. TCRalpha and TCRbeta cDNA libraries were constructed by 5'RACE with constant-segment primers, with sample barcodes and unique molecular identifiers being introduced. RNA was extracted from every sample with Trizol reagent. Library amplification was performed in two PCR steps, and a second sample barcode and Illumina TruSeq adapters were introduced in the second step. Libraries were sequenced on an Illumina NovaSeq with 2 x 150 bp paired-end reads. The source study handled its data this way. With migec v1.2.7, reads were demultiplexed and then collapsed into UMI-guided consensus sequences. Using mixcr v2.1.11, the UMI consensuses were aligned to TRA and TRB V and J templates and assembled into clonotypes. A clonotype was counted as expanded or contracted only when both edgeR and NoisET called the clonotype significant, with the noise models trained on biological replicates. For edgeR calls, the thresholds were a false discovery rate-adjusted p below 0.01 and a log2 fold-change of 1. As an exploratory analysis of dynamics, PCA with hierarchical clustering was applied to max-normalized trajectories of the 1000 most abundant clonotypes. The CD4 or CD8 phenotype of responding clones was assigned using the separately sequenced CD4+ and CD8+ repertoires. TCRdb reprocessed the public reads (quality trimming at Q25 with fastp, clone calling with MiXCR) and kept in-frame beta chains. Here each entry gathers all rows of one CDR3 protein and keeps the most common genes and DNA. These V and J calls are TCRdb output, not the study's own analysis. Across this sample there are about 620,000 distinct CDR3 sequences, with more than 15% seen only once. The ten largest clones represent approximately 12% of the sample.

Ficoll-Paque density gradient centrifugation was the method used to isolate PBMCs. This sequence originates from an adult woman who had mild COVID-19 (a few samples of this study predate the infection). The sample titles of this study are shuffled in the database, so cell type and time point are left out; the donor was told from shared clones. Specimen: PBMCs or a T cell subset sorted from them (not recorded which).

At the DNA level, the sequence is TGTGCCAGCTCTCATGGACCCTCTATCTACGAGCAGTACTTC. Its protein reads: CASSHGPSIYEQYF. Rearrangement joined TRBV5-4 to TRBJ2-7; there is no confident call for the D gene. CDR1 and CDR2 (SGHNT, YYREEE) derive from the germline V gene (reference sequence). The V end loses 7 bases and the J end loses 3 bases, and a stretch of 17 bases separates them. The CDR3, from cysteine to phenylalanine, totals 14 residues. The kept DNA is CDR3 alone, 42 bases in frame from the first base.